This TCR beta chain came from a study of vaccination and CD4 T cells after COVID-19. Across the study: Median time from second vaccine dose to sampling was 60 to 80 days (14 to 241).

Cultured CD4+ T-cell DNA underwent Oncomine TCR Beta short-read sequencing. TCRdb ran MiXCR on the PCR reads and lists one entry per CDR3 protein. The sample holds some 20,000 distinct CDR3 sequences, 66% seen once. Treatment specified: roughly ten-day PBMC culture with coronavirus spike peptide pools or control peptides (ViraFEST assay). Alongside approximately 10 IU/ml IL-2 and about 9.5 ug/ml peptide pools, PBMCs were cultured at some 2 million per well. Concerning this clonotype itself: What it binds is not known.

The V end was cut by 0 bases, the J end by 9 bases, with 12 bases between. The CDR3 covers 15 residues. The germline V gene encodes CDR1 SGHTA and CDR2 FQGNSA. This clonotype was sampled from a human donor who had recovered from COVID-19. What was sequenced was CD4+ T cells from blood, cultured in vitro. The V call is TRBV7-2, the J call TRBJ1-6, with D possibly being TRBD1 (6 bases). The CDR3 here is CASSLAAGEGSPLHF. The DNA for the CDR3 is TGTGCCAGCAGCTTAGCGGCAGGGGAGGGTTCACCCCTCCACTTT.